Below, one T cell receptor beta chain is given with its context. Its antigen is not known. The source of the sample is a study of Ad26.COV2.S vaccination and SARS-CoV-2 variants. Study-wide background: Donor was one of the participants in the Ad26.COV2.S arm of the COV1001 trial. Whole-study results and caveats: There was reportedly substantial breadth in spike-specific CD8+ and CD4+ T cell responses after vaccination.

Clones were sequenced by immunoSEQ multiplex PCR, and TCRdb holds only the in-frame ones, with some missing. The table has 350,000 to 500,000 clones, around 90% seen once. Described treatment: roughly 20 received Ad26.COV2.S at low or high dose, single or two shots; about 5 received placebo; per-sample allocation not given. Specimens were obtained on day 63 following the first vaccine or placebo injection. V was pared by 5 bases and J by 4 bases, with 11 bases of the junction left unmatched. CDR3 length: 15 residues. Germline CDR1 SGHVS, CDR2 FNYEAQ. This sequence was found in a person between 18 and 60 years old who received the Ad26.COV2.S COVID-19 vaccine or a placebo. The sample consisted of peripheral blood, taken in a trial of Ad26.COV2.S vaccine versus placebo. This rearrangement joins TRBV7-6 to TRBJ2-7; 7 bases match TRBD2. The CDR3: CASSTNEAGIYEQYF. The CDR3 nucleotides are TGTGCCAGCAGCACAAATGAAGCGGGAATTTACGAGCAGTACTTC.